What follows describes a single TCR beta chain. This entry belongs to a study of blood T cell repertoires in COVID-19. TCRdb's copy holds only in-frame clones and misses some; the assay was immunoSEQ multiplex PCR. This table holds more than 150,000 clones, 70% to 85% found once. This receptor was obtained from a woman younger than 45 with acute or convalescent COVID-19. Material for sequencing was peripheral blood.

CDR3 sequence: CASSLGQGGGGEKLFF. CDR3 nucleotide sequence: TGTGCCAGCAGCTTAGGCCAGGGAGGGGGAGGTGAAAAACTGTTTTTT. The V gene is TRBV7-8, the J gene TRBJ1-4, with a tentative D call TRBD1 (6 bases). Germline values: CDR1 SGHVS, CDR2 FQNEAQ. This CDR3 spans 16 amino acids. V dropped 1 base and J dropped 7 bases, with 16 bases sitting between them.